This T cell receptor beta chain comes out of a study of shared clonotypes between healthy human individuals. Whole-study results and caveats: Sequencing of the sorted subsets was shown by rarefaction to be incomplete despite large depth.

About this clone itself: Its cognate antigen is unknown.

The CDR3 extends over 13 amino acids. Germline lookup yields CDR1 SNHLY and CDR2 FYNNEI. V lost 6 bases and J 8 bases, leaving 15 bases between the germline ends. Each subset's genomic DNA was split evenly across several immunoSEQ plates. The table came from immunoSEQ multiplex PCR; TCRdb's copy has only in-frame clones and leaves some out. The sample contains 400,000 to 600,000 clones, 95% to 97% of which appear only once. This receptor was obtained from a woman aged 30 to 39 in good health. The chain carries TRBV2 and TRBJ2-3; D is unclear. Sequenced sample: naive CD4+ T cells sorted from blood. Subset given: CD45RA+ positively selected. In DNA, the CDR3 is TGTGCCAGCAGGGGCGTTAGTTCTACTACGCAGTATTTT. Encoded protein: CASRGVSSTTQYF.